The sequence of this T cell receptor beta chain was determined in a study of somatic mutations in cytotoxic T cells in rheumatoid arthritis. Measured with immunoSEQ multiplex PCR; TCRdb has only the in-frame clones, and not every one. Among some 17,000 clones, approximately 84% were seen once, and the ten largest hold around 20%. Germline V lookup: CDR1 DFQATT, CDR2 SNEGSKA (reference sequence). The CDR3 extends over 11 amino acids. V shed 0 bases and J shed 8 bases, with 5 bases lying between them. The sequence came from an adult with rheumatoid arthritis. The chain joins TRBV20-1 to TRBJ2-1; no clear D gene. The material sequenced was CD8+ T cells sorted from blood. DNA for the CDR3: TGCAGTGCTAGAGATTTGCATGAGCAGTTCTTC. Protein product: CSARDLHEQFF.